The next 5 T cell receptor beta chains were all read from a single sample in a study of T cells in narcolepsy. TCRdb's table, derived via immunoSEQ multiplex PCR, lists solely in-frame clones and lacks some. The sample has approximately 30,000 clones; more than 75% are singletons. Sequenced: CD45RA- memory CD4+ T cells from PBMCs. These receptor sequences come from a human donor with narcolepsy.

V and J are TRBV4-2 and TRBJ1-3; D might be TRBD1 (6 bases). There are 19 residues in the CDR3. CDR1 LGHNA and CDR2 YNFKEQ come from the germline V gene. Trimming took off 4 bases at V and 0 bases at J, with 22 bases between the two ends. The CDR3 here is CASSRTRDTKPFSGNTIYF. CDR3 in DNA: TGTGCCAGCAGCCGGACCCGGGACACCAAGCCATTCTCTGGAAACACCATATATTTT.

The rearrangement links TRBV11-3 to TRBJ2-2; D remains unclear. The CDR3 spans 14 residues. From germline, CDR1 is SGHNT and CDR2 YENEEA. V shed 3 bases and J shed 0 bases, with 5 bases lying between them. DNA of the CDR3: TGTGCCAGCAGCTTCCAACCGAACACCGGGGAGCTGTTTTTT. This sequence encodes CASSFQPNTGELFF. Variable domain in full (rest from reference TRBV11-3 and TRBJ2-2): EAGVVQSPRYKIIEKKQPVAFWCNPISGHNTLYWYLQNLGQGPELLIRYENEEAVDDSQLPKDRFSAERLKGVDSTLKIQPAELGDSAVYLCASSFQPNTGELFFGEGSRLTVL.

This clone was detected only a few times. The chain links TRBV2 to TRBJ2-5; 8 bases are shared with TRBD2. V gave up 7 bases and J gave up 2 bases; unmatched junction bases: 6. Per germline, CDR1 SNHLY and CDR2 FYNNEI. CDR3 size: 14 residues. CDR3 sequence (DNA): TGTGCCAGCAAATCGGGGGGGGATCAAGAGACCCAGTACTTC. Translated, it gives CASKSGGDQETQYF.

The rearrangement links TRBV29-1 to TRBJ2-7; 14 bases align to TRBD2. CDR1 is SQVTM, CDR2 ANQGSEA, per germline. V shed 7 bases and J 2 bases; nucleotides not matched to a gene: 16. CDR3 length: 18 amino acids. This CDR3 reads CSGVWGTGLAGGTYEQYV. The CDR3 nucleotides are TGCAGCGGCGTTTGGGGGACTGGACTAGCGGGGGGTACCTACGAGCAGTACGTC.

The rearrangement uses TRBV5-1 and TRBJ2-3; no definite D call. The length of the CDR3 is 14 residues. Trimming took 0 bases from V and 4 from J, leaving 9 bases between them. In germline, CDR1 is SGHRS, CDR2 YFSETQ. The CDR3 DNA reads as TGCGCCAGCAGCTTGGCCCTAGAGTCAGATACGCAGTATTTT. Protein: CASSLALESDTQYF.